The 14 T cell receptor beta chains given below trace back to one sample, sequenced in a study of response to subunit inactivated influenza vaccine. TCRdb ran MiXCR on the RT-PCR reads and lists one entry per CDR3 protein. The table shows around 710,000 distinct CDR3 sequences, with about 15% occurring only once. The sequencing used PBMCs from blood, collected about 14 days before vaccination. The receptors shown here come from a man in his fifties who received an inactivated influenza vaccine.

The chain links TRBV25-1 to TRBJ2-1, with D possibly matching TRBD2 (6 bases). This CDR3 has 18 residues. Trimming left V 4 bases short and J 0 bases short, with 19 bases between. Germline CDR1 reads MGHDK; CDR2 reads SYGVNS. The CDR3 region has the DNA TGTGCCAGCAGTGCGAACTGGGGGAGGTCGAGCTCCTACAATGAGCAGTTCTTC. This translates into CASSANWGRSSSYNEQFF.

This clonotype was seen a few times. The chain is built from TRBV5-6 and TRBJ2-5; possible D gene TRBD1, 6 bases. CDR1 and CDR2 from the germline V gene are SGHDT and YYEEEE. Trimming took 0 bases from V and 14 from J, leaving 14 bases between them. There are 12 residues in the CDR3. The CDR3 protein is CASSLAGGRGYF. The CDR3 DNA reads TGTGCCAGCAGCTTGGCTGGGGGCAGGGGCTACTTC.

The chain couples TRBV7-2 to TRBJ1-2; TRBD1 matches at 7 bases. Germline CDR1 SGHTA, CDR2 FQGNSA. The V segment lost 7 bases and the J segment 5 bases; nucleotides outside the gene matches: 7. CDR3 size: 13 residues. The CDR3 reads CASIVDRVYGYTF. CDR3 nucleotides: TGTGCCAGCATCGTCGACAGGGTTTATGGCTACACCTTC.

This clonotype has more than one count but fewer than ten. CDR3 nucleotide sequence: TGTGCCAGCAGCTCATTCGGGGCTCAAGAGACCCAGTACTTC. This sequence encodes CASSSFGAQETQYF. The rearrangement uses TRBV7-2 and TRBJ2-5; tentatively, D is TRBD1 or TRBD2 (5 bases each). CDR1 is SGHTA and CDR2 is FQGNSA in the germline V gene. The length of the CDR3 is 14 residues. Trimming stripped 4 bases from V and 2 bases from J, with 11 bases between.

The chain carries TRBV7-7 and TRBJ2-1; D perhaps matches TRBD2 (6 bases). Deletions cut 4 bases from V and 8 bases from J, with 12 bases between. The CDR3 loop spans 13 amino acids. Germline V gives CDR1 SSHAT, CDR2 FNYEAQ (reference sequence). DNA for the CDR3: TGTGCCAGCAGCTCCGGGACTCTCGATGAGCAGTTCTTC. Its translation: CASSSGTLDEQFF. Full variable domain (remainder filled in from reference TRBV7-7 and TRBJ2-1): GAGVSQSPRYKVTKRGQDVTLRCDPISSHATLYWYQQALGQGPEFLTYFNYEAQPDKSGLPSDRFSAERPEGSISTLTIQRTEQRDSAMYRCASSSGTLDEQFFGPGTRLTVL.

V and J are TRBV4-3 and TRBJ2-2; D uncertain. The CDR3 is made up of 14 amino acids. Trimming cost V 4 bases and J 4 bases, with 10 bases left between them. Germline lookup yields CDR1 LGHNA and CDR2 YSLEER. CDR3 nucleotides: TGCGCCAGCAGCCCCGATCTAGGCACCGGGGAGCTGTTTTTT. It codes for CASSPDLGTGELFF.

The rearrangement joins TRBV28 to TRBJ1-1, with D uncertain. Deletions cut 6 bases from V and 10 bases from J, with 18 bases between. CDR3 length: 13 amino acids. Germline V gives CDR1 MDHEN, CDR2 SYDVKM. In nucleotides, the CDR3 is TGTGCCAGCAGCCGGACCTTAAGCGATCGAGCTTTCTTT. It encodes CASSRTLSDRAFF.

This clonotype came up a few times. This sequence joins TRBV15 and TRBJ1-5; D uncertain. The V end was cut by 3 bases, the J end by 1 base, with 4 bases between. CDR1 and CDR2 from the germline V gene are LNHNV and YYDKDF (reference sequence). CDR3 length: 13 amino acids. The CDR3 coding sequence is TGTGCCACCAGCAGGACGAGCAATCAGCCCCAGCATTTT. Amino acids: CATSRTSNQPQHF.

A few counts support this clonotype. The V and J genes are TRBV5-6 and TRBJ2-4; D not resolved. This CDR3 region has 12 residues. CDR1 is SGHDT and CDR2 is YYEEEE in the germline V gene. Trimming took off 7 bases at V and 1 base at J, with 6 bases between the two ends. In DNA form, the CDR3 reads TGTGCCAGCGGCCTGGCCAAAAACATTCAGTACTTC. This translates into CASGLAKNIQYF.

V is TRBV7-2 and J is TRBJ2-5, with D possibly being TRBD1 (5 bases). There are 13 residues in the CDR3. V was trimmed by 6 bases and J by 5 bases, leaving 13 bases between them. The germline gives CDR1 SGHTA, CDR2 FQGNSA. CDR3 amino acids: CASRRPSGETQYF. For the CDR3, the DNA is TGTGCCAGCAGAAGACCATCAGGGGAGACCCAGTACTTC. The full variable domain, with the rest looked up from reference TRBV7-2 and TRBJ2-5, is GAGVSQSPSNKVTEKGKDVELRCDPISGHTALYWYRQSLGQGLEFLIYFQGNSAPDKSGLPSDRFSAERTGGSVSTLTIQRTQQEDSAVYLCASRRPSGETQYFGPGTRLLVL.

This chain links TRBV5-1 with TRBJ2-3; 8 nucleotides agree with TRBD1. The V and J ends lost 4 bases and 1 base, in that order; junction bases with no gene match: 2. The length of the CDR3 is 14 residues. Germline V gene sequence: CDR1 SGHRS, CDR2 YFSETQ. The CDR3 here is CASSGGQGTDTQYF. CDR3 bases: TGCGCCAGCAGCGGGGGACAGGGCACAGATACGCAGTATTTT.

The chain links TRBV11-2 to TRBJ2-7; D perhaps matches TRBD1 (5 bases). The V end lost 5 bases, the J end lost 2 bases, and 22 bases lay between the germline ends. The CDR3 has 17 amino acids. Germline V gives CDR1 SGHAT, CDR2 FQNNGV. Here the CDR3 DNA reads TGTGCCAGCAGCCAACCTATCTACAGGAGCCTCCCCTACGAGCAGTACTTC. Its protein product is CASSQPIYRSLPYEQYF.

This chain connects TRBV12-3 or TRBV12-4 to TRBJ2-3, with D uncertain. Trimming cost V 3 bases and J 5 bases, with 18 bases left between them. This CDR3 has 16 amino acids. CDR3 in amino acids: CASSFGLPPGGDTQYF. As DNA, the CDR3 is TGTGCCAGCAGTTTTGGCCTCCCGCCGGGTGGAGATACGCAGTATTTT.

This clonotype was detected only a few times. The rearrangement joins TRBV3-1 to TRBJ2-7; 10 bases map to TRBD1. Germline CDR1 reads LGHDT; CDR2 reads YNNKEL (reference sequence). The CDR3 runs to 15 residues. V dropped 4 bases and J dropped 4; count of bases not matched to a gene: 7. The CDR3 coding sequence is TGTGCCAGCAGCCGAGCCGGGACAGGGGTTTACGAGCAGTACTTC. This codes for CASSRAGTGVYEQYF.